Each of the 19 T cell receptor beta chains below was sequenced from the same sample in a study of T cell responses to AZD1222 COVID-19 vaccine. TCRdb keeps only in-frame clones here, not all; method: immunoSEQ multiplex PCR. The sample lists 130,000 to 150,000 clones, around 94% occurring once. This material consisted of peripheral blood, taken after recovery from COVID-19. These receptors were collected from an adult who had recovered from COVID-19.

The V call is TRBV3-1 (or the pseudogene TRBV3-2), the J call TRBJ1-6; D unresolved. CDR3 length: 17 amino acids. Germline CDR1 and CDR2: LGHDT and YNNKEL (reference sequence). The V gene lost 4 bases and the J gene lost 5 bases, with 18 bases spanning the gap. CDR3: CASSPLRSGFDNSPLHF. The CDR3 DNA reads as TGTGCCAGCAGCCCCCTTAGGTCCGGGTTTGATAATTCACCCCTCCACTTT.

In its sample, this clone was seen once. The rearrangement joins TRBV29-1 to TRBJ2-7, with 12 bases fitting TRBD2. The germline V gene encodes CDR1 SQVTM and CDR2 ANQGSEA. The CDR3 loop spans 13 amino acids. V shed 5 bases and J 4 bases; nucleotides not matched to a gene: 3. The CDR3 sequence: CSVPSGRGYEQYF. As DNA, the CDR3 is TGCAGCGTTCCTAGCGGGAGGGGGTACGAGCAGTACTTC.

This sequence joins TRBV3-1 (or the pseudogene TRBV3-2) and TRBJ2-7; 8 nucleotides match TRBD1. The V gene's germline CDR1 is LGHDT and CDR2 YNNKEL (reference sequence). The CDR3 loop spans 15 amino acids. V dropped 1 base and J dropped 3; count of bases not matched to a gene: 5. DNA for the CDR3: TGTGCCAGCAGCCAAGTTGGACAGGGCCTCTACGAGCAGTACTTC. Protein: CASSQVGQGLYEQYF.

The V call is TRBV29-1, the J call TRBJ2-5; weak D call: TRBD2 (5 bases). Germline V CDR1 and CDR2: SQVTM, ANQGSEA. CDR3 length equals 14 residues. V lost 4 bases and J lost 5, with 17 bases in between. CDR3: CSVGLAGGWETQYF. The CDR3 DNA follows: TGCAGCGTTGGTCTGGCAGGCGGGTGGGAGACCCAGTACTTC.

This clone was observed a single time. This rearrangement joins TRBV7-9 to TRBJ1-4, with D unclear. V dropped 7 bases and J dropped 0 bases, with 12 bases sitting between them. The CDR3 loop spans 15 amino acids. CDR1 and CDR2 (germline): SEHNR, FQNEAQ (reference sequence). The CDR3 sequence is CASNSFGATNEKLFF. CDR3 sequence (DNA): TGTGCCAGCAACTCGTTTGGGGCAACTAATGAAAAACTGTTTTTT.

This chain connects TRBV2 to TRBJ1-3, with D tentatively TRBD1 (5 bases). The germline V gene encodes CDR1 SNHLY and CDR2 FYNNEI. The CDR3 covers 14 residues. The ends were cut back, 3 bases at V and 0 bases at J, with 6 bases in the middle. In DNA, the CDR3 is TGTGCCAGCAGTGAGGGGGTCTCTGGAAACACCATATATTTT. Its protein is CASSEGVSGNTIYF.

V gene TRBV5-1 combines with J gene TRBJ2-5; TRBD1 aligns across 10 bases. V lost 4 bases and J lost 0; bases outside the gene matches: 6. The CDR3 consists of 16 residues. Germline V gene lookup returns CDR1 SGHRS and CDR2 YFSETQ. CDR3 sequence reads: CASSGRDRGHQETQYF. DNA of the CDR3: TGCGCCAGCAGCGGCCGGGACAGGGGCCACCAAGAGACCCAGTACTTC.

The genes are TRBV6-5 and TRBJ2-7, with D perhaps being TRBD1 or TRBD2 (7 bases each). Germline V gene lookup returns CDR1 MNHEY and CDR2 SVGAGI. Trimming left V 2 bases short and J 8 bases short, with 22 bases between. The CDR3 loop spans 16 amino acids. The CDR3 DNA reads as TGTGCCAGCAGTTACGCCCATGAGGGAGGGGGCAGCCAGCAGTACTTC. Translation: CASSYAHEGGGSQQYF.

The CDR3 loop reads CASSLQGGTEAFF. The CDR3 nucleotides are TGTGCCAGCAGCTTACAGGGTGGCACTGAAGCTTTCTTT. The chain carries TRBV7-9 and TRBJ1-1; perhaps TRBD1 as D (5 bases). V shed 2 bases and J shed 4 bases, with 8 bases lying between them. CDR3 length: 13 amino acids. Germline-derived CDR1 and CDR2 are SEHNR and FQNEAQ (reference sequence).

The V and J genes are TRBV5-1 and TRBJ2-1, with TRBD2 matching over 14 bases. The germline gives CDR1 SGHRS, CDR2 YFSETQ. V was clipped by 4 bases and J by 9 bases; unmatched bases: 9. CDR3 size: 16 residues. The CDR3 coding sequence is TGCGCCAGCAGCACATACGGGACTAGCGGGGGCAGTGAGCAGTTCTTC. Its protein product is CASSTYGTSGGSEQFF.

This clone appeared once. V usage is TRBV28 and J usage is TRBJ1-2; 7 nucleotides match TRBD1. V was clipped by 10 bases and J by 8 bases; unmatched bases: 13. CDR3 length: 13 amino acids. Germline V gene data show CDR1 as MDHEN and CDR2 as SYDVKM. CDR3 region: CATPDRRGNGYTF. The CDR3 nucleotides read TGTGCCACCCCGGACAGGAGGGGAAACGGCTACACCTTC.

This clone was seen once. CDR3: CASWDPLSGYEQYF. The CDR3 coding sequence is TGTGCCAGCTGGGATCCTCTATCCGGCTACGAGCAGTACTTC. The rearrangement uses TRBV27 and TRBJ2-7; D ambiguous. Per germline, CDR1 MNHEY and CDR2 SMNVEV (reference sequence). V was pared by 8 bases and J by 3 bases, with 17 bases between. CDR3 length equals 14 residues.

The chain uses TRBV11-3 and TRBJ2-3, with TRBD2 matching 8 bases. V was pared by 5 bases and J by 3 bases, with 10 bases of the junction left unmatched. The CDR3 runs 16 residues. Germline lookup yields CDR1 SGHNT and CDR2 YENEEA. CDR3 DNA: TGTGCCAGCAGCCTGGGACTAGATCTAAGGACAGATACGCAGTATTTT. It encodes CASSLGLDLRTDTQYF.

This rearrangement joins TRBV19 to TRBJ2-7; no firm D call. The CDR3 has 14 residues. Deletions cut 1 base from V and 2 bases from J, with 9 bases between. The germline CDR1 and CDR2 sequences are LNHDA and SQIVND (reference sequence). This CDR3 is CASSIGLTTYEQYF. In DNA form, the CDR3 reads TGTGCCAGTAGTATAGGGCTAACGACCTACGAGCAGTACTTC.

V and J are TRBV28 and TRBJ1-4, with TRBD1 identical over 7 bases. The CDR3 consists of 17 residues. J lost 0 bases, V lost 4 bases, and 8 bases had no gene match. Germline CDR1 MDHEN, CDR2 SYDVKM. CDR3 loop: CASSSFNRGATNEKLFF. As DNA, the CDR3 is TGTGCCAGCAGTTCTTTTAACAGGGGCGCAACTAATGAAAAACTGTTTTTT.

CDR3 residues: CASSLEGPVYEQYF. In nucleotides, the CDR3 is TGTGCCAGCAGCTTAGAGGGGCCGGTCTACGAGCAGTACTTC. This rearrangement joins TRBV7-9 to TRBJ2-7; a possible D gene is TRBD1 (5 bases). The CDR3 loop spans 14 amino acids. From germline, CDR1 is SEHNR and CDR2 FQNEAQ (reference sequence). Trimming removed 1 base from V and 3 bases from J, with 10 bases in between.

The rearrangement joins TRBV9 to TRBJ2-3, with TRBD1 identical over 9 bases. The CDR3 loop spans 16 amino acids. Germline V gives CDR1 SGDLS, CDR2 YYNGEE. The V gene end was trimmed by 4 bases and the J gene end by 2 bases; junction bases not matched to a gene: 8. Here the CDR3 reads CASSTPGTGITDTQYF. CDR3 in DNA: TGTGCCAGCAGCACCCCGGGGACAGGGATCACAGATACGCAGTATTTT.

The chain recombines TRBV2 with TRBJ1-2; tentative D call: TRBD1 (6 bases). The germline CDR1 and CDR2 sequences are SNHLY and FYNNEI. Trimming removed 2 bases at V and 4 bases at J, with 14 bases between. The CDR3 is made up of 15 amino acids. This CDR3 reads CASSEMAGVTYGYTF. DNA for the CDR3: TGTGCCAGCAGTGAAATGGCAGGGGTAACCTATGGCTACACCTTC.

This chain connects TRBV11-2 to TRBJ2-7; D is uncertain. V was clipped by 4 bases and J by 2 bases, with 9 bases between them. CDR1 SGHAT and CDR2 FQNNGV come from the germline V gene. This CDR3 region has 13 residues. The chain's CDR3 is CASSSGLTYEQYF. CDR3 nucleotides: TGTGCCAGCAGCTCCGGTCTGACCTACGAGCAGTACTTC.